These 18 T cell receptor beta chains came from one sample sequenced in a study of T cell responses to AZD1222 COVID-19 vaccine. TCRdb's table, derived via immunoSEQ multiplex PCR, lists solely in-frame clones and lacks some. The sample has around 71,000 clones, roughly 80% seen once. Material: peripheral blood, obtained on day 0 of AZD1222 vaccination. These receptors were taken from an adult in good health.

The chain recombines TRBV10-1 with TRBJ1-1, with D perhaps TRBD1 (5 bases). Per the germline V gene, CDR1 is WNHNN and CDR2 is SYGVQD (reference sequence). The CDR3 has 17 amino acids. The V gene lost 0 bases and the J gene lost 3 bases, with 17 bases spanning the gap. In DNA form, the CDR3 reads TGCGCCAGCAGTGAGTCGACGATGAGGGGACGGGACACTGAAGCTTTCTTT. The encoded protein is CASSESTMRGRDTEAFF.

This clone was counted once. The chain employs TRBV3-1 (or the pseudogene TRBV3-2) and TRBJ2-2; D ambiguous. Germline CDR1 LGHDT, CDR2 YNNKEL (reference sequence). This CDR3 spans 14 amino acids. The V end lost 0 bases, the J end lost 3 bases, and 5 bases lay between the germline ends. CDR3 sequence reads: CASSQDRDTGELFF. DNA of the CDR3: TGTGCCAGCAGCCAAGATAGGGACACCGGGGAGCTGTTTTTT.

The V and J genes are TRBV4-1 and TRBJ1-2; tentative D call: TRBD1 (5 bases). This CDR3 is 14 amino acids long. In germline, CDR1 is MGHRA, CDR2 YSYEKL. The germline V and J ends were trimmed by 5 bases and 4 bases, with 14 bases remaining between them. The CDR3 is CASSAPRVGYGYTF. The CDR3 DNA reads TGCGCCAGCAGCGCCCCCAGGGTAGGCTATGGCTACACCTTC.

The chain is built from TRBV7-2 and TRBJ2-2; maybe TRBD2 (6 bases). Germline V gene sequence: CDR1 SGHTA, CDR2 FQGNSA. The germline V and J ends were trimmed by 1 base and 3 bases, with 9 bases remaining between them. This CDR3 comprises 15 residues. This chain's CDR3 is CASSLVGGYTGELFF. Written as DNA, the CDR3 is TGTGCCAGCAGCTTAGTGGGGGGTTACACCGGGGAGCTGTTTTTT.

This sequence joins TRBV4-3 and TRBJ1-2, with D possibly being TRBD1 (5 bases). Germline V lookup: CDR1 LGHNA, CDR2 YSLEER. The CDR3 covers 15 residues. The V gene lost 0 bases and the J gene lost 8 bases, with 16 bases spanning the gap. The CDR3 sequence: CASSQDGQGKGGYTF. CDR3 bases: TGCGCCAGCAGCCAAGATGGTCAGGGTAAAGGCGGCTACACCTTC.

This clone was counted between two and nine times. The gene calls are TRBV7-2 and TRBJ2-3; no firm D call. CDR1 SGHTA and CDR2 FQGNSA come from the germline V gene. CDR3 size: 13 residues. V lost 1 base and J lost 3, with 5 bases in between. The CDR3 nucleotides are TGTGCCAGCAGCTTAGACTCAACAGATACGCAGTATTTT. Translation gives CASSLDSTDTQYF.

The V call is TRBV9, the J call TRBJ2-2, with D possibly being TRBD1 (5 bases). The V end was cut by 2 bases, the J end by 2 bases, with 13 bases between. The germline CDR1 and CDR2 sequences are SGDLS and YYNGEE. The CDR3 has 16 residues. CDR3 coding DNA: TGTGCCAGCAGCGTCCACCAGGGATCCAACACCGGGGAGCTGTTTTTT. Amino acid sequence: CASSVHQGSNTGELFF.

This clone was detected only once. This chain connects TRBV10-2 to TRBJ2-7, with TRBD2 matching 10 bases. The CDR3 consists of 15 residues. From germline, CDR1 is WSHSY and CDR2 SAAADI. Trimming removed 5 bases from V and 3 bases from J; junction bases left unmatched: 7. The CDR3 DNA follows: TGCGCCAGCAGTTTAGCGGGAGGTTTGGGCTACGAGCAGTACTTC. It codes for CASSLAGGLGYEQYF.

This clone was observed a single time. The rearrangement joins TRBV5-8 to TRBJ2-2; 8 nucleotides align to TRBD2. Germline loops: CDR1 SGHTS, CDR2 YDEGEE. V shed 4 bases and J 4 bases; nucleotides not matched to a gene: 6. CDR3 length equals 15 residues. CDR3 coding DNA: TGTGCCAGCAGCCACAGACTAGCGACCACCGGGGAGCTGTTTTTT. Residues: CASSHRLATTGELFF.

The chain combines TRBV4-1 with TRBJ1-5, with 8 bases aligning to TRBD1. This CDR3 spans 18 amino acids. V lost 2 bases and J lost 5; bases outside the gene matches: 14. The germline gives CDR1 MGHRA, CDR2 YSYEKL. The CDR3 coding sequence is TGCGCCAGCAGCCAACTCGACCTCTTAGACAGGGGTCATCAGCCCCAGCATTTT. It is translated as CASSQLDLLDRGHQPQHF.

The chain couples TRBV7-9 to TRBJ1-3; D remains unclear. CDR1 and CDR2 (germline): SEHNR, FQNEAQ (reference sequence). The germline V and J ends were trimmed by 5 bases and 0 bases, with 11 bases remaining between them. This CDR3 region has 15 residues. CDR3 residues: CASSQQTSSGNTIYF. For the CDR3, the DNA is TGTGCCAGCAGCCAACAGACAAGCTCTGGAAACACCATATATTTT.

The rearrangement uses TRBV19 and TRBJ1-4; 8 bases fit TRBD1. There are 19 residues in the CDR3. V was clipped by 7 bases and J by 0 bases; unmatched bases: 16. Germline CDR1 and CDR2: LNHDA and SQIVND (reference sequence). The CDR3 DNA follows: TGTGCCAGTATCTTAAGGGGGCAGGGGGCACCAACAACTAATGAAAAACTGTTTTTT. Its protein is CASILRGQGAPTTNEKLFF.

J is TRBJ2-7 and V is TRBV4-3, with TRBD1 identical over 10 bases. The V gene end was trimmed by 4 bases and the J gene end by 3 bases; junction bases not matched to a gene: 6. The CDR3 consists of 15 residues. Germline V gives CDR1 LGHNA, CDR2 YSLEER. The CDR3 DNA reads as TGCGCCAGCAGCCTTATGACAGGGGGCTACTACGAGCAGTACTTC. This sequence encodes CASSLMTGGYYEQYF.

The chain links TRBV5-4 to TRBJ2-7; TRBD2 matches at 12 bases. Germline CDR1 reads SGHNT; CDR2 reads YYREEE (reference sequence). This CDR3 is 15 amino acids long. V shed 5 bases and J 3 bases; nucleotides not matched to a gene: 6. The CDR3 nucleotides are TGTGCCAGCAGAGATCTAGCGGGAGGGGGCTACGAGCAGTACTTC. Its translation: CASRDLAGGGYEQYF.

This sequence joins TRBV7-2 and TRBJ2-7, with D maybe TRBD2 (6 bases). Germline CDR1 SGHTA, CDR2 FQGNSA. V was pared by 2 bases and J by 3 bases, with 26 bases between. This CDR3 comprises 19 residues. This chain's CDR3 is CASSLSRGSGAARGYEQYF. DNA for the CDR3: TGTGCCAGCAGCTTATCTAGAGGGTCCGGAGCGGCGCGGGGCTACGAGCAGTACTTC.

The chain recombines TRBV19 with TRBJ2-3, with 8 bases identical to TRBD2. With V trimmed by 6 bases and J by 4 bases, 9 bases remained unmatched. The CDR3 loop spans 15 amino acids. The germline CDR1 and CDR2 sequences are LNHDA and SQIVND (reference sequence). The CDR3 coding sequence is TGTGCCAGTAGGGGACTAGGAGCCTACGCAGATACGCAGTATTTT. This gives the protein CASRGLGAYADTQYF. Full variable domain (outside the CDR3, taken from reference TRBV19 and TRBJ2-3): DGGITQSPKYLFRKEGQNVTLSCEQNLNHDAMYWYRQDPGQGLRLIYYSQIVNDFQKGDIAEGYSVSREKKESFPLTVTSAQKNPTAFYLCASRGLGAYADTQYFGPGTRLTVL.

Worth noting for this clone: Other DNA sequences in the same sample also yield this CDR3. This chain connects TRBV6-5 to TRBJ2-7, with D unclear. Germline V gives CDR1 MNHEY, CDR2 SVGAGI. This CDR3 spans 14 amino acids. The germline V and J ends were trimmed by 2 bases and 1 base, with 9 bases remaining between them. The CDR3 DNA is TGTGCCAGCAGTTACGGTGGCGGTTCCTACGAGCAGTACTTC. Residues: CASSYGGGSYEQYF.

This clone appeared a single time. The CDR3 reads CASSQEGSGSYNEQFF. In DNA, the CDR3 is TGTGCCAGCAGCCAAGAGGGGAGCGGCTCCTACAATGAGCAGTTCTTC. The J gene is TRBJ2-1, the V gene TRBV3-1 (or the pseudogene TRBV3-2); D might be TRBD2 (5 bases). The CDR3 totals 16 residues. Per the germline V gene, CDR1 is LGHDT and CDR2 is YNNKEL (reference sequence). V lost 0 bases, J lost 0 bases, and 9 bases lay in between.